These 9 T cell receptor beta chains came from one sample sequenced in a study of blood T cells in healthy people across ages (dated by TCRdb to about 2015). Library method: 5' RACE. Instrument on record: Illumina HiSeq 2500. The second PCR ran for about 6 to 11 cycles and used a J-beta primer mix along with a sample-barcoded 5' primer. The raw public reads went through TCRdb reprocessing: fastp at Q25, MiXCR clone calling, in-frame beta chains kept. Each CDR3 protein gets just one entry, which takes the most common genes and DNA from the rows behind it. This sample lists around 1.5 million distinct CDR3 sequences; around 36% were detected once. About 11% of the sample goes to the ten largest clones. The sample comprised blood. These receptors were collected from a woman in her 30s in good health.

This clonotype was detected only a few times. The rearrangement joins TRBV27 to TRBJ1-4; D gene ambiguous. CDR3 size: 14 residues. Germline values: CDR1 MNHEY, CDR2 SMNVEV (reference sequence). The ends were cut back, 8 bases at V and 7 bases at J, with 17 bases in the middle. The CDR3 bases are TGTGCCAGCCCCCCCCTGGGATCTGGTGAAAAACTGTTTTTT. It encodes CASPPLGSGEKLFF.

This clonotype occurred a few times. The chain recombines TRBV25-1 with TRBJ2-3, with no clear D. CDR1 is MGHDK, CDR2 SYGVNS, per germline. The CDR3 length is 16 residues. V dropped 4 bases and J dropped 2 bases, with 16 bases sitting between them. CDR3 coding DNA: TGTGCCAGCAGTGCCGACTTGAGAGCTCTCACAGATACGCAGTATTTT. Translation gives CASSADLRALTDTQYF.

The table lists this clonotype with a few counts. The gene calls are TRBV5-1 and TRBJ2-3; unclear D gene. Germline CDR1 SGHRS, CDR2 YFSETQ. The CDR3 has 13 amino acids. V was cut by 4 bases and J by 4 bases, with 10 bases left in between. In nucleotides, the CDR3 is TGCGCCAGCAGCCCACCCCTTCCAGATACGCAGTATTTT. Protein: CASSPPLPDTQYF.

Regarding this clonotype: The junction shows a germline mismatch at one end, possibly a read error. The CDR3 DNA sequence: TGTGCCGGCAGTGGGGGCACGACCTTAGGAACCTACGAGCAGTACTTC. Protein product: CAGSGGTTLGTYEQYF. J is TRBJ2-7 and V is TRBV6-1, with D maybe TRBD1 (6 bases). The germline gives CDR1 MNHNS, CDR2 SASEGT. The CDR3 runs 16 residues.

The sample holds a few counts of this clonotype. The chain uses TRBV4-1 and TRBJ1-2, with unresolved D. The CDR3 has 15 amino acids. Germline CDR1 is MGHRA and CDR2 is YSYEKL. The V end was cut by 4 bases, the J end by 4 bases, with 16 bases between. CDR3: CASSPTTGLVYGYTF. The CDR3 nucleotides are TGCGCCAGCAGCCCCACTACGGGGTTGGTCTATGGCTACACCTTC.

In this sample, this clonotype turned up a few times. V and J are TRBV20-1 and TRBJ1-1, with D possibly being TRBD1 (5 bases). The CDR3 covers 12 residues. V gave up 3 bases and J gave up 11 bases, with 16 bases separating them. Per the germline V gene, CDR1 is DFQATT and CDR2 is SNEGSKA (reference sequence). CDR3: CSARGDSPGAFF. CDR3 bases: TGCAGTGCTAGGGGAGACAGCCCTGGGGCTTTCTTT.

V is TRBV4-1 and J is TRBJ1-1; D uncertain. CDR3 length: 16 amino acids. V was trimmed by 0 bases and J by 1 base, leaving 12 bases between them. CDR1 is MGHRA, CDR2 YSYEKL, per germline. The CDR3 sequence: CASSQDMSLRNTEAFF. The CDR3 bases are TGCGCCAGCAGCCAAGATATGAGTTTACGGAACACTGAAGCTTTCTTT.

Comment on this clonotype: One end of the junction fails to match germline, which may point to a read error. The rearrangement uses TRBV5-6 and TRBJ2-7, with TRBD2 identical over 12 bases. The CDR3 covers 15 residues. Germline V CDR1 and CDR2: SGHDT, YYEEEE. CDR3 in amino acids: CVSSAGLAGTYEQYF. Here the CDR3 DNA reads TGTGTCAGCAGCGCCGGACTAGCGGGGACCTACGAGCAGTACTTC.

A note on this clonotype: A junction end diverges from the germline sequence, so it may reflect a read error. The chain employs TRBV7-9 and TRBJ1-1; D unresolved. The V gene's germline CDR1 is SEHNR and CDR2 FQNEAQ (reference sequence). The CDR3 is 14 amino acids. Here the CDR3 DNA reads TGTTCCAGCTCCCTCAGCGGCGGGAACACTGAAGCTTTCTTT. It specifies CSSSLSGGNTEAFF.